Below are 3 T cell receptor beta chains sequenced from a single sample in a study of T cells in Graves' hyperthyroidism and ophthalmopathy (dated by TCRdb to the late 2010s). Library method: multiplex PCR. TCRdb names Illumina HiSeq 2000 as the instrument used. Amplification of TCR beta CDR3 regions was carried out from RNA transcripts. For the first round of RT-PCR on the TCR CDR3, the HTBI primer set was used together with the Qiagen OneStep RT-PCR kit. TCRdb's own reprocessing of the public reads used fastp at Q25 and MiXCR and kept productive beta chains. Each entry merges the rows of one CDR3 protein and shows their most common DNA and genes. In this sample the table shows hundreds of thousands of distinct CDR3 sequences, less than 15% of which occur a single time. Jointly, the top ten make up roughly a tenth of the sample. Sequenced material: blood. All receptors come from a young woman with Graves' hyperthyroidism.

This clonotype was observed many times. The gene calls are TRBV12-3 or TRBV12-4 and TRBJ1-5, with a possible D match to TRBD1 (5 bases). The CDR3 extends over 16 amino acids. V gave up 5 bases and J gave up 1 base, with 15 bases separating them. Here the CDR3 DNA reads TGTGCCAGCAGTCGCTCCCAGGGCATCAGCAATCAGCCCCAGCATTTT. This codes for CASSRSQGISNQPQHF.

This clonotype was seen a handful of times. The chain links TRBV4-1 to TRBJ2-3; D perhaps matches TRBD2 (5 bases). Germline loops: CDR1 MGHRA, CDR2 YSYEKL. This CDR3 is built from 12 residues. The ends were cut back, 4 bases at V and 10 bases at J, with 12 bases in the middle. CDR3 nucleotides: TGCGCCAGCAGCCCGGGGATCGGCTCGCAGTATTTT. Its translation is CASSPGIGSQYF.

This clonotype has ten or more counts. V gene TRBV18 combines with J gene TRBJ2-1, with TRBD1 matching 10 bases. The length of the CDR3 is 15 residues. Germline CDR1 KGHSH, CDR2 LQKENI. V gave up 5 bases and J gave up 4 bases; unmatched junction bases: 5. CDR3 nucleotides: TGTGCCAGCTCAAGTTGGGACAGGGGTTACAATGAGCAGTTCTTC. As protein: CASSSWDRGYNEQFF.